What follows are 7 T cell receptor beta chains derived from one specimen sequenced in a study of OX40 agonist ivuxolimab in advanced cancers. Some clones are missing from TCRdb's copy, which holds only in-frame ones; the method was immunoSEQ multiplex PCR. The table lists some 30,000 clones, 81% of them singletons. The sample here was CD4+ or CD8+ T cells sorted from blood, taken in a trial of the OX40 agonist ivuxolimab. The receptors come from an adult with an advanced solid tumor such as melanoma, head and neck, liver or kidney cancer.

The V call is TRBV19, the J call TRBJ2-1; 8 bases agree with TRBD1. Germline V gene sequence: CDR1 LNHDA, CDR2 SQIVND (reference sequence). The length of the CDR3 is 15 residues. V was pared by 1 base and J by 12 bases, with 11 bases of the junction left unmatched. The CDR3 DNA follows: TGTGCCAGTAGTATAGCCCCCGGGACAGGAAGGAGGCAGTTCTTC. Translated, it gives CASSIAPGTGRRQFF. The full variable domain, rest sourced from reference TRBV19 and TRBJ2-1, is DGGITQSPKYLFRKEGQNVTLSCEQNLNHDAMYWYRQDPGQGLRLIYYSQIVNDFQKGDIAEGYSVSREKKESFPLTVTSAQKNPTAFYLCASSIAPGTGRRQFFGPGTRLTVL.

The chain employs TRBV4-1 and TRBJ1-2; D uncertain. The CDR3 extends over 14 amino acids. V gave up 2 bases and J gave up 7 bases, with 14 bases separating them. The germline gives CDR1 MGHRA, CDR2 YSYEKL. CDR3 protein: CASSQRIRYPGYTF. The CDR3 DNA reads TGCGCCAGCAGCCAACGAATAAGGTATCCTGGCTACACCTTC.

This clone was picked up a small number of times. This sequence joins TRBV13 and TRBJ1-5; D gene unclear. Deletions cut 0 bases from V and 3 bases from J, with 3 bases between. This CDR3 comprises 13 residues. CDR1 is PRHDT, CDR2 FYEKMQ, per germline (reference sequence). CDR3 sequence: CASSLGNNQPQHF. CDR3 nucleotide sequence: TGTGCCAGCAGCTTAGGGAACAATCAGCCCCAGCATTTT. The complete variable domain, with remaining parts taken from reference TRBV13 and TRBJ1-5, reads AAGVIQSPRHLIKEKRETATLKCYPIPRHDTVYWYQQGPGQDPQFLISFYEKMQSDKGSIPDRFSAQQFSDYHSELNMSSLELGDSALYFCASSLGNNQPQHFGDGTRLSIL.

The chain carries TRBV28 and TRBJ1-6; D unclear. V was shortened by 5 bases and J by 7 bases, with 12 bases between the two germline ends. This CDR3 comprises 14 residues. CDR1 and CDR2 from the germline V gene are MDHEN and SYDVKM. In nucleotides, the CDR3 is TGTGCCAGCAGTCCCGTCGCAGCCAATTCACCCCTCCACTTT. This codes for CASSPVAANSPLHF.

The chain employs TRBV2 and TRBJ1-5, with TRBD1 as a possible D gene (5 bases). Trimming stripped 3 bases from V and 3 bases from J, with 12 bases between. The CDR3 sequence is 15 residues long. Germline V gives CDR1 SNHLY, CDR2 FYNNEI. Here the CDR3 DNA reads TGTGCCAGCAGTGAGCAGCAGGGCCTCAATCAGCCCCAGCATTTT. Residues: CASSEQQGLNQPQHF.

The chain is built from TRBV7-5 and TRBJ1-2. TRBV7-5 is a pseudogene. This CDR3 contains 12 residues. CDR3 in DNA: TGTGTCAGAAGCTTAGGGCGGGCGGGCTACACCTTC. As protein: CVRSLGRAGYTF.

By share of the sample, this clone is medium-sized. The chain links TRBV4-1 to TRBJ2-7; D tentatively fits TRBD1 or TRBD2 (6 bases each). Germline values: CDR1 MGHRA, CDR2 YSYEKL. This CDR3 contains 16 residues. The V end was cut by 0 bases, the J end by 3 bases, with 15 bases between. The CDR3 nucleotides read TGCGCCAGCAGCCAAGATTTGTCGGGGGCTGGCTACGAGCAGTACTTC. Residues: CASSQDLSGAGYEQYF.